The 21 T cell receptor beta chains presented below share a single source sample, sequenced in a study of CD8 T cells in Susac syndrome. With random hexamers, reverse transcription was performed on about 0.5 to 1 ug of RNA. TCRdb reprocessed the immunoSEQ multiplex PCR reads with MiXCR, giving one entry per CDR3 protein. The sample has approximately 110,000 distinct CDR3 sequences, around 94% seen once; the top ten hold 0.085% to 0.09%. Sequencing used CD4+ T cells from PBMCs. The source of these receptors is a human donor in good health.

The chain recombines TRBV11-2 with TRBJ2-5; no reliable D call. The V and J ends lost 0 bases and 5 bases respectively, with 7 bases between them. This CDR3 has 13 amino acids. CDR1 is SGHAT, CDR2 FQNNGV, per germline. CDR3 protein: CASSLEGWETQYF. The CDR3 region has the DNA TGTGCCAGCAGCTTAGAGGGATGGGAGACCCAGTACTTC.

This clonotype occurred once. V and J are TRBV20-1 and TRBJ1-1, with TRBD1 as a possible D gene (5 bases). Deletions cut 4 bases from V and 3 bases from J, with 12 bases between. This CDR3 comprises 13 residues. Per the germline V gene, CDR1 is DFQATT and CDR2 is SNEGSKA (reference sequence). In DNA, the CDR3 is TGCAGTGCTATGGGGGGTGGGGACACTGAAGCTTTCTTT. Encoded protein: CSAMGGGDTEAFF.

The genes are TRBV19 and TRBJ2-7, with 10 positions matching TRBD1. Looked up from germline, CDR1 is LNHDA and CDR2 is SQIVND (reference sequence). Trimming at V came to 6 bases and at J to 1 base, leaving 12 bases not matched to a gene. The CDR3 is 17 residues long. The CDR3 reads CASSTGQGTQFSYEQYF. CDR3 DNA sequence: TGTGCCAGTAGCACGGGACAGGGGACCCAATTTTCCTACGAGCAGTACTTC.

The chain employs TRBV20-1 and TRBJ2-1; the match to TRBD2 covers 8 bases. The CDR3 is 15 amino acids. Germline trimming cut 3 bases from V and 6 bases from J; bases unmatched to any gene: 10. The germline V gene has CDR1 DFQATT and CDR2 SNEGSKA (reference sequence). CDR3 loop: CSASLTTSVGNEQFF. As DNA, the CDR3 is TGCAGTGCTAGCCTAACGACTAGCGTTGGCAATGAGCAGTTCTTC.

This chain uses TRBV2 with TRBJ2-6, with TRBD1 as a possible D gene (6 bases). CDR1 and CDR2 from the germline V gene are SNHLY and FYNNEI. Between the trimmed V and J ends, which lost 3 bases and 4 bases, there was a span of 13 bases. The CDR3 is 16 residues long. Written as DNA, the CDR3 is TGTGCCAGCAGTGAGAACAGGGCCAGAGGGGCCAACGTCCTGACTTTC. Its protein product is CASSENRARGANVLTF.

The chain employs TRBV29-1 and TRBJ2-4; possible D gene TRBD1, 6 bases. From germline, CDR1 is SQVTM and CDR2 ANQGSEA. The germline V and J ends were trimmed by 1 base and 6 bases, with 13 bases remaining between them. The CDR3 length is 14 residues. The CDR3 protein is CSVEGGTIGNIQYF. CDR3 bases: TGCAGCGTTGAAGGGGGGACAATAGGAAACATTCAGTACTTC.

The chain couples TRBV5-1 to TRBJ1-1; 7 positions agree with TRBD1. The CDR3 covers 15 residues. V was clipped by 2 bases and J by 4 bases; unmatched bases: 8. Germline V CDR1 and CDR2: SGHRS, YFSETQ. The CDR3 here is CASSFGTGVSTEAFF. The DNA for the CDR3 is TGCGCCAGCAGCTTCGGAACAGGGGTGAGCACTGAAGCTTTCTTT.

The chain uses TRBV3-1 and TRBJ2-5, with 8 nucleotides matching TRBD2. The J segment lost 4 bases and the V segment lost 2 bases, leaving 12 bases of the junction unmatched. The CDR3 has 17 residues. The V gene's germline CDR1 is LGHDT and CDR2 YNNKEL (reference sequence). CDR3 in DNA: TGTGCCAGCAGCCAATCCCTTCCCGGGGCGGGAGGAGAGACCCAGTACTTC. It translates to CASSQSLPGAGGETQYF.

The V and J genes are TRBV20-1 and TRBJ2-1; D might be TRBD2 (6 bases). The CDR3 loop spans 13 amino acids. V lost 3 bases to trimming and J lost 4 bases, with 10 bases between them. CDR1 DFQATT and CDR2 SNEGSKA come from the germline V gene (reference sequence). This CDR3 reads CSASGSMYNEQFF. DNA of the CDR3: TGCAGTGCTAGCGGGAGCATGTACAATGAGCAGTTCTTC.

The rearrangement links TRBV30 to TRBJ1-1; TRBD1 aligns across 8 bases. Germline CDR1 and CDR2: GTSNPN and SVGIG (reference sequence). The CDR3 loop spans 14 amino acids. The J segment lost 5 bases and the V segment lost 5 bases, leaving 10 bases of the junction unmatched. The CDR3 DNA reads as TGTGCCTGGTGTCTAACCCAGGGGGCTACTGAAGCTTTCTTT. It encodes CAWCLTQGATEAFF.

The gene calls are TRBV29-1 and TRBJ2-3; D is uncertain. The V end was cut by 3 bases, the J end by 0 bases, with 7 bases between. The CDR3 runs 13 residues. CDR1 is SQVTM, CDR2 ANQGSEA, per germline. CDR3 in amino acids: CSVDPFSTDTQYF. Written as DNA, the CDR3 is TGCAGCGTTGACCCTTTCAGCACAGATACGCAGTATTTT.

The genes are TRBV5-6 and TRBJ1-4; perhaps TRBD1 as D (6 bases). CDR1 is SGHDT and CDR2 is YYEEEE in the germline V gene. The V gene lost 1 base and the J gene lost 4 bases, with 8 bases spanning the gap. The length of the CDR3 is 14 residues. This CDR3 is CASSLRGINEKLFF. As DNA, the CDR3 is TGTGCCAGCAGCTTGAGGGGGATTAATGAAAAACTGTTTTTT.

This chain connects TRBV14 to TRBJ2-1; a weak D match, TRBD2 (6 bases). This CDR3 contains 16 residues. V was trimmed by 1 base and J by 0 bases, leaving 10 bases between them. Germline loops: CDR1 SGHDN, CDR2 FVKESK. This CDR3 is CASSQVRDFSYNEQFF. CDR3 sequence (DNA): TGTGCCAGCAGCCAAGTAAGGGACTTCTCCTACAATGAGCAGTTCTTC.

The rearrangement joins TRBV5-6 to TRBJ2-7; the D is unclear. Germline V lookup: CDR1 SGHDT, CDR2 YYEEEE. The CDR3 spans 13 residues. V was cut by 4 bases and J by 3 bases, with 11 bases left in between. CDR3 nucleotide sequence: TGTGCCAGCAGCCCCAGCCGTTACTACGAGCAGTACTTC. Translating it yields CASSPSRYYEQYF.

J is TRBJ1-1 and V is TRBV7-9, with D maybe TRBD1 (6 bases). The germline V and J ends were trimmed by 1 base and 0 bases, with 15 bases remaining between them. The V gene's germline CDR1 is SEHNR and CDR2 FQNEAQ (reference sequence). The CDR3 consists of 17 residues. The CDR3 loop is CASSLVGYREMNTEAFF. The CDR3 coding sequence is TGTGCCAGCAGCTTAGTCGGGTACAGGGAAATGAACACTGAAGCTTTCTTT. The full variable domain, in which reference TRBV7-9 and TRBJ1-1 provide the parts outside the CDR3, is DTGVSQNPRHKITKRGQNVTFRCDPISEHNRLYWYRQTLGQGPEFLTYFQNEAQLEKSRLLSDRFSAERPKGSFSTLEIQRTEQGDSAMYLCASSLVGYREMNTEAFFGQGTRLTVV.

This clonotype has only a few counts. V usage is TRBV29-1 and J usage is TRBJ2-7; no reliable D call. Germline CDR1 is SQVTM and CDR2 is ANQGSEA. V was clipped by 4 bases and J by 5 bases, with 6 bases between them. The CDR3 length is 10 residues. CDR3 loop: CSVGENEQYF. The CDR3, as DNA: TGCAGCGTTGGAGAGAACGAGCAGTACTTC.

V gene TRBV20-1 combines with J gene TRBJ2-2; D remains unclear. Looked up from germline, CDR1 is DFQATT and CDR2 is SNEGSKA (reference sequence). Deletions cut 0 bases from V and 4 bases from J, with 9 bases between. The CDR3 length is 14 residues. The CDR3 DNA reads as TGCAGTGCTAGAGATCACGAAGGCACCGGGGAGCTGTTTTTT. It is translated as CSARDHEGTGELFF.

The chain has TRBV7-8 and TRBJ2-7; D gene unclear. The germline V gene encodes CDR1 SGHVS and CDR2 FQNEAQ. V dropped 4 bases and J dropped 6 bases, with 7 bases sitting between them. The CDR3 contains 11 residues. CDR3 sequence (DNA): TGTGCCAGCAGCTCTTGGCGCGAGCAGTACTTC. It translates to CASSSWREQYF.

The chain combines TRBV2 with TRBJ2-3, with TRBD1 as a possible D gene (6 bases). V was pared by 1 base and J by 2 bases, with 7 bases between. Germline loops: CDR1 SNHLY, CDR2 FYNNEI. The CDR3 runs 14 residues. The DNA of the CDR3 is TGTGCCAGCAGTGAAGTGGGACACACAGATACGCAGTATTTT. This encodes CASSEVGHTDTQYF.

The chain employs TRBV5-1 and TRBJ2-5, with TRBD1 identical over 8 bases. After removal of 3 bases from V and 2 bases from J, the junction contained 6 bases not matched to a gene. The CDR3 consists of 15 residues. The V gene's germline CDR1 is SGHRS and CDR2 YFSETQ. As DNA, the CDR3 is TGCGCCAGCAGCTCTCAGGGGGCCGCACAAGAGACCCAGTACTTC. It is translated as CASSSQGAAQETQYF.

The V gene is TRBV7-6, the J gene TRBJ1-2; no clear D. The germline V and J ends were trimmed by 5 bases and 0 bases, with 13 bases remaining between them. The CDR3 consists of 15 residues. CDR1 is SGHVS, CDR2 FNYEAQ, per germline. CDR3 sequence (DNA): TGTGCCAGCAGCGTAAACCAGGCCTCTAACTATGGCTACACCTTC. Translating it yields CASSVNQASNYGYTF.